Listed below are T cell receptor beta chains from one sample, sequenced in a study of cytomegalovirus exposure and HLA in healthy donors. The protocol was immunoSEQ multiplex PCR, while the TCRdb copy is restricted to in-frame clones and leaves out a portion. The data contain around 67,000 clones, approximately 58% of them singletons. Sequenced: PBMCs. These receptor sequences come from a woman between 50 and 59 years old in good health and CMV-seronegative. Each CDR3 is given with its conserved first and last residue. The order of the fields is clone size, V gene, D gene, J gene, CDR3 DNA, CDR3 protein. A D gene is named only where the DNA matches it firmly. Size is stated for part of the rows, as once, few or many counts, or as a class when the clone is expanded.

.	TRBV25-1	TRBD2	TRBJ2-7	TGTGCCAGCAGTCGGCGGGAGCTGTCCGAGCAGTACTTC	CASSRRELSEQYF
.	TRBV28	.	TRBJ1-2	TGTGCCAGCAGTACGAGGTATGGCTACACCTTC	CASSTRYGYTF
once	TRBV6-1	.	TRBJ2-7	TGTGCCAGCAGTGAAAAAGTCATCCTAGGGCAGTACTTC	CASSEKVILGQYF
.	TRBV7-8	TRBD1	TRBJ1-2	TGTGCCAGCAGCTTAGGGACAGGGGGCTTCTATGGCTACACCTTC	CASSLGTGGFYGYTF
.	TRBV6-5	.	TRBJ1-1	TGTGCCAGCAGTTACTCGACTCGTATGAACACTGAAGCTTTCTTT	CASSYSTRMNTEAFF
few	TRBV27	.	TRBJ1-5	TGTGCCAGCGGGGGGACTCGATCTAATCAGCCCCAGCATTTT	CASGGTRSNQPQHF
.	TRBV2	.	TRBJ2-3	TGTGCCAGCAGTGCCGTTACTGATACGCAGTATTTT	CASSAVTDTQYF
.	TRBV28	.	TRBJ1-1	TGTGCCAGCAGTTTCAGTACGAACACTGAAGCTTTCTTT	CASSFSTNTEAFF
.	TRBV27	TRBD1	TRBJ2-2	TGTGCCAGCAGTCCAAACCGACAGGGATCCGGGGAGCTGTTTTTT	CASSPNRQGSGELFF
few	TRBV5-4	.	TRBJ1-2	TGTGCCAGCAGCTTGGAGGACACTGATGGCTACACCTTC	CASSLEDTDGYTF
few	TRBV11-3	.	TRBJ2-7	TGTGCCAGCAGCTTTCGGGGAGACGCCTACGAGCAGTACTTC	CASSFRGDAYEQYF
.	TRBV18	TRBD1	TRBJ2-2	TGTGCCAGCTCACCACCGGGGACAGGCAACACCGGGGAGCTGTTTTTT	CASSPPGTGNTGELFF
.	TRBV2	TRBD1	TRBJ2-3	TGTGCCAGCAGTAGGGGACAGGGGTGGATAGATACGCAGTATTTT	CASSRGQGWIDTQYF
.	TRBV28	.	TRBJ2-5	TGTGCCAGCAGTTTGGGGGCCCGGGGCAGGGGATTCGAGACCCAGTACTTC	CASSLGARGRGFETQYF
.	TRBV28	.	TRBJ2-1	TGTGCCATCTCAACCGGGACTCGACTCTACAATGAGCAGTTCTTC	CAISTGTRLYNEQFF
few	TRBV5-1	TRBD2	TRBJ2-5	TGCGCCAGCAGCTTGGTACTAGCGGGAGCTCTTGGAGGAGAGACCCAGTACTTC	CASSLVLAGALGGETQYF
.	TRBV9	.	TRBJ2-1	TGTGCCAGCAGCCATGGTGGGACTTACAATGAGCAGTTCTTC	CASSHGGTYNEQFF
.	TRBV11-2	.	TRBJ2-6	TGTGCCAGCGCGCGGGTCTCTGGGGCCAACGTCCTGACTTTC	CASARVSGANVLTF
.	TRBV4-3	TRBD2	TRBJ2-2	TGCGCCAGCAGCCAAGAGCTAGCGGGATTTTCCGGGGAGCTGTTTTTT	CASSQELAGFSGELFF
.	TRBV11-2	.	TRBJ2-2	TGTGCCAGCAGCTTCCAAACGGGTGGCACCGGGGAGCTGTTTTTT	CASSFQTGGTGELFF
few	TRBV19	TRBD2	TRBJ2-5	TGTGCCAGTAGTGTTAGAGGACTAGCGGGAGTAAGAGAGACCCAGTACTTC	CASSVRGLAGVRETQYF
once	TRBV9	.	TRBJ2-7	TGTGCCAGCAGCGCGTCCGGGTTTCCCTACGAGCAGTACTTC	CASSASGFPYEQYF
.	TRBV9	.	TRBJ1-1	TGTGCCAGCAGCCCTCGGGACAACATGAACACTGAAGCTTTCTTT	CASSPRDNMNTEAFF
.	TRBV15	.	TRBJ1-4	TGTGCCACCAGCAGAGATTCCCCCGTAACAACTAATGAAAAACTGTTTTTT	CATSRDSPVTTNEKLFF
.	TRBV7-9	TRBD1	TRBJ2-7	TGTGCCAGCAGCCTGATGGGACAGGGGAACCACGAGCAGTACTTC	CASSLMGQGNHEQYF
.	TRBV10-1	TRBD2	TRBJ2-7	TGCGCCAGCAGTGAACTAGCGGGAGGCGAGCAGTACTTC	CASSELAGGEQYF
once	TRBV7-9	TRBD1	TRBJ1-2	TGTGCCAGCAGCATGGGACAGGGAACTAACTATGGCTACACCTTC	CASSMGQGTNYGYTF
.	TRBV19	.	TRBJ1-5	TGTGCCAGTAGTATAGAAACTTGGGGGGGCTCGGAAAATCAGCCCCAGCATTTT	CASSIETWGGSENQPQHF
.	TRBV7-3	.	TRBJ2-7	TGTGCCAGCAGCTTAAGGGCGGGATACTACGAGCAGTACTTC	CASSLRAGYYEQYF